The sequence of this T cell receptor beta chain was determined in a study of blood T cell repertoires in COVID-19. Germline lookup yields CDR1 MDHEN and CDR2 SYDVKM. The CDR3 is 15 residues long. Trimming took off 4 bases at V and 3 bases at J, with 13 bases between the two ends. Assay used: immunoSEQ multiplex PCR; TCRdb lists only in-frame clones, some missing. The sample lists 350,000 to 450,000 clones; approximately 90% were seen once. Specimen: PBMCs or T cells enriched from blood (not recorded which). The TCR originated in a man aged 25-45 years who had recovered from COVID-19. The genes are TRBV28 and TRBJ1-5, with TRBD1 as a possible D gene (6 bases). The CDR3 nucleotides read TGTGCCAGCAGTTGGACGGGGGGCTTCAATCAGCCCCAGCATTTT. This translates into CASSWTGGFNQPQHF.